The entry below describes one T cell receptor (beta chain). For the second PCR, which ran for 7 to 11 cycles, a sample-barcoded 5' primer and a J-beta primer mix were used. TCRdb reprocessed the 5' RACE reads via MiXCR and lists one record per CDR3 protein. The sample comprises about 650,000 distinct CDR3 sequences, over 40% of which are singletons, and approximately 15% rests with the top ten. This sample was taken from a study of blood T cells in healthy people across ages. Study context: Template switching captured about one barcoded beta molecule per two T cells.

Germline values: CDR1 MNHGY, CDR2 SAAAGT. This CDR3 comprises 16 residues. V gave up 4 bases and J gave up 6 bases; unmatched junction bases: 11. Every donor provided around 10 milliliters of peripheral blood. Each sample used at least 7 million PBMCs. Total RNA, at least 6 micrograms per sample, was extracted from PBMCs. The sample comprised blood. This TCR was sampled from a woman aged 80 or over in good health. The V and J genes are TRBV6-8 and TRBJ2-1; 8 bases fit TRBD1. The CDR3 DNA is TGTGCCAGCAGTTCGGGCGGACAGGGCCGGAGCAATGAGCAGTTCTTC. Translation: CASSSGGQGRSNEQFF.